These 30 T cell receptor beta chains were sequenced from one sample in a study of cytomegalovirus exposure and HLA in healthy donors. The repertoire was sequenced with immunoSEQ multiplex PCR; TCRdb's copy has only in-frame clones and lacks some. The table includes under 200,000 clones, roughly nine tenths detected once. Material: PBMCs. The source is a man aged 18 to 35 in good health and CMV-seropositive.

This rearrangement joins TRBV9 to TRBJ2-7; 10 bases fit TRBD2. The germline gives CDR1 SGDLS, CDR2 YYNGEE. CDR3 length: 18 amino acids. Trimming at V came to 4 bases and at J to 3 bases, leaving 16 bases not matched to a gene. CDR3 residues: CASSKVASGTSGIYEQYF. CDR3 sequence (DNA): TGTGCCAGCAGCAAAGTAGCTAGTGGTACTAGCGGGATCTACGAGCAGTACTTC.

The CDR3 DNA follows: TGTGCCAGCAGTGCGGGACTAGCCGGCAATGAGCAGTTCTTC. This gives the protein CASSAGLAGNEQFF. V and J are TRBV6-5 and TRBJ2-1; 9 bases are shared with TRBD2. The V segment lost 5 bases and the J segment 6 bases; nucleotides outside the gene matches: 5. The CDR3 is made up of 14 amino acids. Germline values: CDR1 MNHEY, CDR2 SVGAGI.

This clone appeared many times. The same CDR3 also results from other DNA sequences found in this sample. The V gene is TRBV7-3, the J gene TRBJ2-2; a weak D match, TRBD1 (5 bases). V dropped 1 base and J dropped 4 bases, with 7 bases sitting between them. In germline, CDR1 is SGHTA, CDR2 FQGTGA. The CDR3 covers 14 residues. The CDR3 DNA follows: TGTGCCAGCAGCTTAAGGCAGGGCACCGGGGAGCTGTTTTTT. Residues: CASSLRQGTGELFF.

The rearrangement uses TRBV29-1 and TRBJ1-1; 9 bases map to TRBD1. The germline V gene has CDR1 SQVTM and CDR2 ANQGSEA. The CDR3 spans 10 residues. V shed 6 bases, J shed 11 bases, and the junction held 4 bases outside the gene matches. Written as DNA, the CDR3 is TGCAGCGTCGGGACAGGGTGGGCTTTCTTT. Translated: CSVGTGWAFF. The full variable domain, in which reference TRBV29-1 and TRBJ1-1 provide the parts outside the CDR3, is SAVISQKPSRDICQRGTSLTIQCQVDSQVTMMFWYRQQPGQSLTLIATANQGSEATYESGFVIDKFPISRPNLTFSTLTVSNMSPEDSSIYLCSVGTGWAFFGQGTRLTVV.

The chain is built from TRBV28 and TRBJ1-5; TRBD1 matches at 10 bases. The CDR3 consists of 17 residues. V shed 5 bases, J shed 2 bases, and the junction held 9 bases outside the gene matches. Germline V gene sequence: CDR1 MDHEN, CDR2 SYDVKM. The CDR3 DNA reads TGTGCCAGCAGTCCCCGGGACAGGGGAAGGGGCAATCAGCCCCAGCATTTT. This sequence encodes CASSPRDRGRGNQPQHF.

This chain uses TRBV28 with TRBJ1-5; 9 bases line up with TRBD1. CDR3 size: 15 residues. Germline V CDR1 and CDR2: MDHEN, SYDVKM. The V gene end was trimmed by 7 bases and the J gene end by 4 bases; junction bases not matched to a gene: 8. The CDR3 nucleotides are TGTGCCAGCAACTCACAGGGGGCGCGAAATCAGCCCCAGCATTTT. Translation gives CASNSQGARNQPQHF.

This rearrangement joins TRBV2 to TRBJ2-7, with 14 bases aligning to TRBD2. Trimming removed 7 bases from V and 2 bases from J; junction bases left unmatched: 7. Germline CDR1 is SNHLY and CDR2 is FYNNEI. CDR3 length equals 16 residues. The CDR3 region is CASNRAGLAGAYEQYF. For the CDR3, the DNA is TGTGCCAGCAATCGAGCGGGACTAGCGGGAGCCTACGAGCAGTACTTC. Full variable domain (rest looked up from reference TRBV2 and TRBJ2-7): EPEVTQTPSHQVTQMGQEVILRCVPISNHLYFYWYRQILGQKVEFLVSFYNNEISEKSEIFDDQFSVERPDGSNFTLKIRSTKLEDSAMYFCASNRAGLAGAYEQYFGPGTRLTVT.

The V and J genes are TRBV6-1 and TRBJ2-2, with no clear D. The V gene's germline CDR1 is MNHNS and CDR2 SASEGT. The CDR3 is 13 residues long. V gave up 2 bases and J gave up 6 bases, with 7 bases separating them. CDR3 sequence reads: CASSELGSGELFF. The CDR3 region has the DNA TGTGCCAGCAGTGAACTCGGGTCCGGGGAGCTGTTTTTT.

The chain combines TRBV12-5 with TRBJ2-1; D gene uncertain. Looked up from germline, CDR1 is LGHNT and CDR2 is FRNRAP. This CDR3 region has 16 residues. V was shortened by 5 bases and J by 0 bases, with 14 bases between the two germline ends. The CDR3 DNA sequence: TGTGCTAGTGGTCTCGGTTTCCGTATCTCCTACAATGAGCAGTTCTTC. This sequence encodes CASGLGFRISYNEQFF.

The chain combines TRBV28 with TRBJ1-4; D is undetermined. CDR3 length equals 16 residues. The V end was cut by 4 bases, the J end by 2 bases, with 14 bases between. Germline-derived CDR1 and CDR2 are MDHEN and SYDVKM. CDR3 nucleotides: TGTGCCAGCAGTTCCCCAATGAGTTCTACTAATGAAAAACTGTTTTTT. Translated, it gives CASSSPMSSTNEKLFF.

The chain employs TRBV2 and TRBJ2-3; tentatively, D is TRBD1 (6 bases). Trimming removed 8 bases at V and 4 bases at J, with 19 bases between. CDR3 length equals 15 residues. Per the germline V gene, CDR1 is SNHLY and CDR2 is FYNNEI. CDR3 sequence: CASSGAVQGPDTQYF. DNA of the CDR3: TGTGCCAGCTCGGGTGCTGTCCAGGGGCCAGATACGCAGTATTTT.

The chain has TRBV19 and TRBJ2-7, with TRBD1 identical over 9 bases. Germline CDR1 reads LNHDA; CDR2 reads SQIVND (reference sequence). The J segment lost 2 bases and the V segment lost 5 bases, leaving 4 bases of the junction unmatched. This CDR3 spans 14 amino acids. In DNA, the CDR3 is TGTGCCAGTAGTGTGGGACAGGGTCCCTACGAGCAGTACTTC. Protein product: CASSVGQGPYEQYF.

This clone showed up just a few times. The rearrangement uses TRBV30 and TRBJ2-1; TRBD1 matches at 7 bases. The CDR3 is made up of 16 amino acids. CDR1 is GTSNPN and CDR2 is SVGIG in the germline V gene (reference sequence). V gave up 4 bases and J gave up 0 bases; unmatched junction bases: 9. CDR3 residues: CAWKRTGRGSYNEQFF. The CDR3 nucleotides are TGTGCCTGGAAACGGACAGGCCGGGGCTCCTACAATGAGCAGTTCTTC.

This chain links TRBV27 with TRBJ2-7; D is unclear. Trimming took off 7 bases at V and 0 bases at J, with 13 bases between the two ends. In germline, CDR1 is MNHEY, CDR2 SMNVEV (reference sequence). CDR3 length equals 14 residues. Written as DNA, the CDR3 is TGTGCCAGCAAATTGGAAAGGAGCTCCTACGAGCAGTACTTC. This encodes CASKLERSSYEQYF.

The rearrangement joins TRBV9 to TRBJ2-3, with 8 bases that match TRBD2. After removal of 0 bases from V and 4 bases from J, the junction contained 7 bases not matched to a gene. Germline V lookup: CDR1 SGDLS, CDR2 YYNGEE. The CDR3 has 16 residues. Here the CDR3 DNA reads TGTGCCAGCAGCGTAGTATCCAGCGGGAGAGCAGATACGCAGTATTTT. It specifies CASSVVSSGRADTQYF.

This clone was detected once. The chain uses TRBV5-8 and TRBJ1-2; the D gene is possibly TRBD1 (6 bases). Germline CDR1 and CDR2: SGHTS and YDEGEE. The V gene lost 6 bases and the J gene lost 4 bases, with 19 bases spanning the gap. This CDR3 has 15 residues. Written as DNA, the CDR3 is TGTGCCAGCACCGCTATGGACAGAGTAACCTATGGCTACACCTTC. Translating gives CASTAMDRVTYGYTF.

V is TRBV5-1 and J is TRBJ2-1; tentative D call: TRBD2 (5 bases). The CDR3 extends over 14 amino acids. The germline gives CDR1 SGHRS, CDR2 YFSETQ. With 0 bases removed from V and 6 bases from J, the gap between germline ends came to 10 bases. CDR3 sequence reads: CASSLEGVRNEQFF. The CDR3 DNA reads TGCGCCAGCAGCTTGGAGGGAGTCCGCAATGAGCAGTTCTTC.

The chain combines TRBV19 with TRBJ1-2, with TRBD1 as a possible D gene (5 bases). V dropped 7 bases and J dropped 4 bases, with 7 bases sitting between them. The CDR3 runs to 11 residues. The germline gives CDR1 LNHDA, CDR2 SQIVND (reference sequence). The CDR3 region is CASTGVYGYTF. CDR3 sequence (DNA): TGTGCCAGTACGGGGGTCTATGGCTACACCTTC.

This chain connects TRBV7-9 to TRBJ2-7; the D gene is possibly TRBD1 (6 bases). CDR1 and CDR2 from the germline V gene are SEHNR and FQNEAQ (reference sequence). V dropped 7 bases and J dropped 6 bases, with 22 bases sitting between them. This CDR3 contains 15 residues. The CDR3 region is CASNKLQGSGREQYF. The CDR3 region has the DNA TGTGCCAGCAACAAATTACAGGGATCGGGACGCGAGCAGTACTTC.

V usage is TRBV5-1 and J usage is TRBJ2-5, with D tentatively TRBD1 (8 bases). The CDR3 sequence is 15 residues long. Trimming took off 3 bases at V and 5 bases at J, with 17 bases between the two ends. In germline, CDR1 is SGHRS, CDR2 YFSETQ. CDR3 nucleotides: TGCGCCAGCAGCTCGAGACAGGGGAGGGTCGAGACCCAGTACTTC. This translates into CASSSRQGRVETQYF.

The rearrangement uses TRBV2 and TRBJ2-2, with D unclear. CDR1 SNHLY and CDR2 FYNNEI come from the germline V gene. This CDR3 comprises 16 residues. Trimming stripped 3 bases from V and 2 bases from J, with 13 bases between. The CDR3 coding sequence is TGTGCCAGCAGTGATCCATCCAGGATCAACACCGGGGAGCTGTTTTTT. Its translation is CASSDPSRINTGELFF.

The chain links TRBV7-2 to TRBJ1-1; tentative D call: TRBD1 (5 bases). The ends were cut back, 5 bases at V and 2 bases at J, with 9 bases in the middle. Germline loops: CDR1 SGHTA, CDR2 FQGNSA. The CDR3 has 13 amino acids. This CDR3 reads CASSIQENTEAFF. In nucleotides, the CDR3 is TGTGCCAGCAGCATACAGGAAAACACTGAAGCTTTCTTT.

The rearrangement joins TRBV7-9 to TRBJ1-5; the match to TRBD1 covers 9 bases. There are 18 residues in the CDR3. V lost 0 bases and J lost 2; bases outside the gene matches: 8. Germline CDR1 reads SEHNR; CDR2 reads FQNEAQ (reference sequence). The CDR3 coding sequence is TGTGCCAGCAGCTTAGCGCATGGGACAGGGTTCGGCAATCAGCCCCAGCATTTT. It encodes CASSLAHGTGFGNQPQHF. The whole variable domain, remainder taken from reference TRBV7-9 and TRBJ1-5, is DTGVSQNPRHKITKRGQNVTFRCDPISEHNRLYWYRQTLGQGPEFLTYFQNEAQLEKSRLLSDRFSAERPKGSFSTLEIQRTEQGDSAMYLCASSLAHGTGFGNQPQHFGDGTRLSIL.

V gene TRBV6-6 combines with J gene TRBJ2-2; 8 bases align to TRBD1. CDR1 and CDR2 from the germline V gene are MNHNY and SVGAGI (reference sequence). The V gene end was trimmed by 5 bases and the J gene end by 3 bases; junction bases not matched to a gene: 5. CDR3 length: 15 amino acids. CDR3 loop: CASSQGAGDTGELFF. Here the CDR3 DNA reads TGTGCCAGCAGTCAGGGGGCAGGGGACACCGGGGAGCTGTTTTTT.

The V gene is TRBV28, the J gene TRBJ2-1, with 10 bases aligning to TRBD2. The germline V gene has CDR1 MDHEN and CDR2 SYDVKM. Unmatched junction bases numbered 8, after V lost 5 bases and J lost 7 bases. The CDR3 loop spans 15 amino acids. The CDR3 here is CASSLAGANGNEQFF. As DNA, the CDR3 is TGTGCCAGCAGTCTAGCGGGAGCAAATGGGAATGAGCAGTTCTTC.

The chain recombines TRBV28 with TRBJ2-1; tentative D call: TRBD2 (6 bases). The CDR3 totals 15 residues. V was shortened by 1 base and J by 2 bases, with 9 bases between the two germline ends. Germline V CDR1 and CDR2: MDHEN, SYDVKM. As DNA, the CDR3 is TGTGCCAGCAGTTTATCGGCGGGAACCTACAATGAGCAGTTCTTC. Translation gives CASSLSAGTYNEQFF.

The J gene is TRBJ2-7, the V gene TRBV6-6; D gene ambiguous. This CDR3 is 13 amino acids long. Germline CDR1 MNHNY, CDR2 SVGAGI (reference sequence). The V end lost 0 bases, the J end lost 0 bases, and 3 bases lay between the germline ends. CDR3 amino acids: CASSYSGSYEQYF. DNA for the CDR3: TGTGCCAGCAGTTACTCCGGCTCCTACGAGCAGTACTTC.

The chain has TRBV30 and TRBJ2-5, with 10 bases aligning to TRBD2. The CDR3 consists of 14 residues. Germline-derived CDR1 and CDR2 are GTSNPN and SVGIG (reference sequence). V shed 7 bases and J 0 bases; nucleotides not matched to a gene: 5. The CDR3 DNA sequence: TGTGCCTCGCAGGGACTAGCGTACCAAGAGACCCAGTACTTC. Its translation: CASQGLAYQETQYF.

CDR3 region: CASSQVKGDQPQHF. In nucleotides, the CDR3 is TGCGCCAGCAGCCAAGTTAAGGGAGATCAGCCCCAGCATTTT. V gene TRBV4-1 combines with J gene TRBJ1-5; D is ambiguous. Germline V gene sequence: CDR1 MGHRA, CDR2 YSYEKL. CDR3 size: 14 residues. V lost 1 base and J 5 bases, leaving 9 bases between the germline ends.

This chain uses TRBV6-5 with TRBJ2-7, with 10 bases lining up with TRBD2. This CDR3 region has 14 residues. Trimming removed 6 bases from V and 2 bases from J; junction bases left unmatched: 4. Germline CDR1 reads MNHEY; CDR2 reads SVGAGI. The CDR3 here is CASSLAGGPYEQYF. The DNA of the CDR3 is TGTGCCAGCAGCTTAGCGGGAGGCCCCTACGAGCAGTACTTC.